This TCR beta chain came from a study of OX40 agonist ivuxolimab in advanced cancers. As for the study more broadly: Ivuxolimab was a fully human IgG2 agonistic monoclonal antibody targeting the costimulatory receptor OX40 (CD134). Partial responses were achieved by three dose-escalation patients, of whom one had hepatocellular carcinoma and two had cutaneous melanoma. In the dose-escalation cohort, around 80% of patients were male, and the mean age was 60 years with a range of roughly 20 to 79. The point of sequencing TCRbeta in the periphery was to test whether ivuxolimab changed TCR sequence diversity and drove clonal T-cell expansion. Among the roughly 50 dose-escalation patients, about 20 had hepatocellular carcinoma, roughly 15 melanoma, 9 renal cell carcinoma and 9 head and neck cancer. Intravenous ivuxolimab was administered to patients every 2 weeks at six dose levels: 0.01, 0.1, 0.3, 1.5, 3 and 10 mg/kg. Patients were allowed to have had prior anti-PD-1, anti-PD-L1 or anti-CTLA-4 therapy, and roughly 40% of the dose-escalation patients had been treated with checkpoint inhibitors. The monotherapy dose-escalation portion (N of about 47 patients) of the phase I ivuxolimab trial is reported in the paper. Findings and caveats that apply to the study as a whole: Low levels of normalized T-cell clonal expansion were also seen in some nonresponding patients. At doses of 0.1 to 3.0 mg/kg, clonal expansion of both CD4+ and CD8+ blood T cells was observed from baseline to week 6. The antigen specificity of the peripheral T cells that underwent clonal expansion was not determined. On average, CD8+ T cells showed more expanded clones than CD4+ T cells after ivuxolimab. In partial responders in the 0.1-3.0 mg/kg groups, normalized peripheral clonal expansion was found to be among the lowest, especially among CD8+ T cells.

About this clone: It has no known antigen specificity. Base qualities are not recorded, but no much larger clone differs from it by a single base.

Patients with autoimmune disease history or receiving systemic immunosuppression were excluded from the trial. Peripheral blood for TCR sequencing was collected from all dose cohorts at baseline, on cycle 4 day 1, and on cycle 7 day 1. The samples were taken from a phase I, first-in-human, multicenter, open-label dose-escalation trial of ivuxolimab. Adults with locally advanced or metastatic head and neck squamous cell, hepatocellular, melanoma or renal cell carcinoma were enrolled in the trial. Before TCR sequencing, CD4+ and CD8+ T cells were separately sorted from peripheral blood. Spanning cysteine to phenylalanine, the CDR3 consists of 15 amino acids. Only the CDR3 part of the read is kept: 45 bases, read in frame from the first base. Via the germline V gene, CDR1 is SGHVS and CDR2 FQNEAQ. Trimming costs V 5 bases and J 5 bases, and their ends lie 17 bases apart. To sequence the TCRbeta CDR3 region, genomic DNA was isolated from the sorted cells. The immunoSEQ Assay was used to sequence the TCRbeta CDR3 regions. This immuneACCESS table, as held by TCRdb, lists in-frame sequences with V and J called but not all clones. Of the missing ones, under half trace to an unresolved V gene in checked studies; the others have no known cause. For this sample there are over 70,000 clones; 88% appear just once. Approximately 0.28% of the sample comes from the top ten.

The clonotype comes from an adult with an advanced solid tumor such as melanoma, head and neck, liver or kidney cancer. The sequencing here drew on CD4+ or CD8+ T cells sorted from blood, taken in a trial of the OX40 agonist ivuxolimab. The V and J genes are TRBV7-8 and TRBJ2-3; a tentative D match to TRBD1 spans 5 bases. This receptor has the CDR3 CASSLIVQGIDTQYF. At the DNA level, the sequence is TGTGCCAGCAGCCTGATAGTTCAGGGCATAGATACGCAGTATTTT.